The 25 T cell receptor beta chains presented below share a single source sample, sequenced in a study of blood T cell repertoires in COVID-19. Clones were read by immunoSEQ multiplex PCR, and TCRdb kept only the in-frame ones, dropping some. The sample has 200,000 to 250,000 clones, 80% to 90% seen once. Sequencing was done on a sample of PBMCs or T cells enriched from blood (not recorded which). All receptors come from a woman in her 40s who had been exposed to COVID-19.

This clone was seen a single time. The chain uses TRBV28 and TRBJ2-3, with TRBD1 identical over 9 bases. Germline lookup yields CDR1 MDHEN and CDR2 SYDVKM. Trimming cost V 3 bases and J 5 bases; bases outside gene matches: 3. This CDR3 comprises 14 residues. Written as DNA, the CDR3 is TGTGCCAGCAGTTTCAGGACAGGGGTAGATACGCAGTATTTT. Encoded protein: CASSFRTGVDTQYF.

This clone was observed a single time. V usage is TRBV5-5 and J usage is TRBJ2-2; D possibly corresponds to TRBD2 (5 bases). The CDR3 sequence is 17 residues long. Germline V CDR1 and CDR2: SGHKS, YYEKEE (reference sequence). Trimming removed 4 bases from V and 5 bases from J, with 21 bases in between. CDR3 sequence reads: CASSPLPLGESTGELFF. The CDR3 region has the DNA TGTGCCAGCAGCCCGCTCCCTTTGGGAGAGAGTACCGGGGAGCTGTTTTTT.

This sequence joins TRBV28 and TRBJ1-5; D not certain. Looked up from germline, CDR1 is MDHEN and CDR2 is SYDVKM. The CDR3 length is 13 residues. Trimming stripped 5 bases from V and 5 bases from J, with 10 bases between. The CDR3 region is CASSPDIYQPQHF. CDR3 DNA sequence: TGTGCCAGCAGTCCTGACATTTATCAGCCCCAGCATTTT.

CDR3: CASSEGSGGPLYGYTF. CDR3 nucleotide sequence: TGTGCCAGCAGCGAAGGGTCTGGGGGCCCACTCTATGGCTACACCTTC. The chain combines TRBV4-2 with TRBJ1-2, with D maybe TRBD1 (6 bases). Trimming took off 5 bases at V and 4 bases at J, with 20 bases between the two ends. The CDR3 runs to 16 residues. Looked up from germline, CDR1 is LGHNA and CDR2 is YNFKEQ.

The chain recombines TRBV7-2 with TRBJ2-7; 9 bases match TRBD1. The CDR3 has 14 residues. Germline V CDR1 and CDR2: SGHTA, FQGNSA. The V segment lost 3 bases and the J segment 1 base; nucleotides outside the gene matches: 1. The CDR3 DNA reads TGTGCCAGCAGCTTCGACAGGGGGTCCTACGAGCAGTACTTC. Translation: CASSFDRGSYEQYF.

The chain is built from TRBV7-9 and TRBJ2-7; 10 bases are shared with TRBD1. Germline loops: CDR1 SEHNR, CDR2 FQNEAQ (reference sequence). V lost 3 bases to trimming and J lost 0 bases; unmatched junction nucleotides: 5. This CDR3 is built from 16 residues. CDR3 loop: CASSFLWDRGSYEQYF. CDR3 DNA: TGTGCCAGCAGCTTCCTTTGGGACAGGGGCTCCTACGAGCAGTACTTC.

The chain couples TRBV11-3 to TRBJ1-1; no clear D. The CDR3 totals 14 residues. Trimming took 3 bases from V and 6 from J, leaving 14 bases between them. Germline CDR1 reads SGHNT; CDR2 reads YENEEA. This CDR3 is CASSFGREKAEAFF. CDR3 DNA: TGTGCCAGCAGCTTCGGGAGAGAGAAGGCTGAAGCTTTCTTT.

The rearrangement links TRBV3-1 (or the pseudogene TRBV3-2) to TRBJ1-6; unclear D gene. The length of the CDR3 is 16 residues. The V end was cut by 4 bases, the J end by 0 bases, with 10 bases between. The germline CDR1 and CDR2 sequences are LGHDT and YNNKEL (reference sequence). CDR3 DNA sequence: TGTGCCAGCAGCCTTAGCCTAAGCTCCTATAATTCACCCCTCCACTTT. This translates into CASSLSLSSYNSPLHF.

This CDR3 reads CASSQRTGSYYEQYF. For the CDR3, the DNA is TGTGCCAGCAGCCAAAGGACAGGATCTTACTACGAGCAGTACTTC. The chain joins TRBV13 to TRBJ2-7; TRBD1 agrees at 7 bases. The CDR3 consists of 15 residues. The germline gives CDR1 PRHDT, CDR2 FYEKMQ (reference sequence). J lost 3 bases, V lost 5 bases, and 10 bases had no gene match.

The rearrangement uses TRBV7-6 and TRBJ1-1; 8 positions agree with TRBD1. The CDR3 extends over 14 amino acids. Looked up from germline, CDR1 is SGHVS and CDR2 is FNYEAQ. V lost 5 bases and J lost 4; bases outside the gene matches: 6. The CDR3 here is CASSQGAGGTEAFF. CDR3 bases: TGTGCCAGCAGCCAGGGGGCAGGTGGCACTGAAGCTTTCTTT.

The chain carries TRBV2 and TRBJ2-3; possible D gene TRBD2, 6 bases. The CDR3 has 14 residues. V lost 10 bases to trimming and J lost 4 bases, with 18 bases between them. Germline CDR1 reads SNHLY; CDR2 reads FYNNEI. CDR3 coding DNA: TGTGCCACCCATGGGATGCGGGGACCAGATACGCAGTATTTT. Translating it yields CATHGMRGPDTQYF. Together with reference TRBV2 and TRBJ2-3, the CDR3 gives the full variable domain: EPEVTQTPSHQVTQMGQEVILRCVPISNHLYFYWYRQILGQKVEFLVSFYNNEISEKSEIFDDQFSVERPDGSNFTLKIRSTKLEDSAMYFCATHGMRGPDTQYFGPGTRLTVL.

The chain is built from TRBV3-1 (or the pseudogene TRBV3-2) and TRBJ2-3, with D possibly being TRBD1 (6 bases). Germline V CDR1 and CDR2: LGHDT, YNNKEL (reference sequence). The CDR3 runs to 15 residues. The ends were cut back, 5 bases at V and 1 base at J, with 13 bases in the middle. CDR3 residues: CASSDRRQGTDTQYF. CDR3 bases: TGTGCCAGCAGCGACCGGCGACAGGGCACAGATACGCAGTATTTT.

The rearrangement joins TRBV6-5 to TRBJ2-5; tentatively, D is TRBD1 (6 bases). This CDR3 is 14 amino acids long. Trimming left V 6 bases short and J 4 bases short, with 15 bases between. From germline, CDR1 is MNHEY and CDR2 SVGAGI. This CDR3 is CASSRSRGRETQYF. The DNA of the CDR3 is TGTGCCAGCAGCCGATCCAGGGGAAGAGAGACCCAGTACTTC.

The V and J genes are TRBV7-2 and TRBJ1-1; D may be TRBD1 (6 bases). The V and J ends lost 5 bases and 0 bases respectively, with 10 bases between them. Germline assignment: CDR1 SGHTA and CDR2 FQGNSA. The CDR3 covers 14 residues. CDR3 protein: CASSPGQMNTEAFF. The CDR3 DNA follows: TGTGCCAGCAGCCCCGGACAGATGAACACTGAAGCTTTCTTT.

The V call is TRBV3-1 (or the pseudogene TRBV3-2), the J call TRBJ1-1; 8 bases align to TRBD1. The CDR3 extends over 12 amino acids. Germline V lookup: CDR1 LGHDT, CDR2 YNNKEL (reference sequence). Trimming at V came to 1 base and at J to 12 bases, leaving 4 bases not matched to a gene. The CDR3 loop reads CASSQVNRGTFF. The CDR3 DNA sequence: TGTGCCAGCAGCCAAGTGAACAGGGGGACTTTCTTT.

The CDR3 spells CASTPGREGETQYF. The CDR3 region has the DNA TGCGCCAGCACACCCGGGCGGGAGGGTGAGACCCAGTACTTC. V gene TRBV5-1 combines with J gene TRBJ2-5, with 9 nucleotides matching TRBD2. J gave up 5 bases and V 6 bases, and 8 bases lay outside the gene matches. The CDR3 runs to 14 residues. Germline V lookup: CDR1 SGHRS, CDR2 YFSETQ.

This clone was detected only a few times. This rearrangement joins TRBV4-3 to TRBJ1-1, with D unresolved. This CDR3 region has 13 residues. CDR1 LGHNA and CDR2 YSLEER come from the germline V gene. V gave up 4 bases and J gave up 0 bases, with 6 bases separating them. CDR3 amino acids: CASSLSLNTEAFF. CDR3 in DNA: TGCGCCAGCAGCCTAAGCCTGAACACTGAAGCTTTCTTT.

Here the CDR3 reads CASSSGDSPENEQFF. The DNA of the CDR3 is TGTGCCAGCAGCTCGGGGGACAGCCCGGAGAATGAGCAGTTCTTC. The chain links TRBV7-2 to TRBJ2-1; tentatively, D is TRBD1 (7 bases). Trimming cost V 4 bases and J 7 bases, with 17 bases left between them. Germline loops: CDR1 SGHTA, CDR2 FQGNSA. The CDR3 spans 15 residues.

The chain carries TRBV9 and TRBJ2-1; 10 bases line up with TRBD2. With V trimmed by 1 base and J by 3 bases, 10 bases remained unmatched. The CDR3 spans 18 residues. Germline loops: CDR1 SGDLS, CDR2 YYNGEE. Here the CDR3 reads CASSVLAGALQYYNEQFF. As DNA, the CDR3 is TGTGCCAGCAGCGTACTAGCGGGGGCCCTACAATACTACAATGAGCAGTTCTTC.

The V gene is TRBV5-1, the J gene TRBJ1-1, with D uncertain. The CDR3 runs 14 residues. From germline, CDR1 is SGHRS and CDR2 YFSETQ. The V end was cut by 2 bases, the J end by 3 bases, with 11 bases between. CDR3 region: CASSFGGSDTEAFF. Written as DNA, the CDR3 is TGCGCCAGCAGCTTTGGCGGGTCCGACACTGAAGCTTTCTTT. The full variable domain, its missing parts supplied by reference TRBV5-1 and TRBJ1-1, is KAGVTQTPRYLIKTRGQQVTLSCSPISGHRSVSWYQQTPGQGLQFLFEYFSETQRNKGNFPGRFSGRQFSNSRSEMNVSTLELGDSALYLCASSFGGSDTEAFFGQGTRLTVV.

This clone was detected once. The chain recombines TRBV27 with TRBJ2-5; 8 bases are a match to TRBD1. V gave up 0 bases and J gave up 5 bases; unmatched junction bases: 11. The CDR3 has 17 residues. Germline V CDR1 and CDR2: MNHEY, SMNVEV (reference sequence). CDR3 DNA: TGTGCCAGCAGTTTATCGAAGCTAAGCAACAGGGGGGAGACCCAGTACTTC. Its protein is CASSLSKLSNRGETQYF.

The rearrangement links TRBV6-5 to TRBJ1-5, with D possibly being TRBD1 (6 bases). CDR3 size: 15 residues. Per the germline V gene, CDR1 is MNHEY and CDR2 is SVGAGI. Deletions cut 0 bases from V and 6 bases from J, with 12 bases between. This chain's CDR3 is CASSYSRGEGQPQHF. In DNA form, the CDR3 reads TGTGCCAGCAGTTACTCGAGGGGGGAGGGTCAGCCCCAGCATTTT.

This chain joins TRBV13 and TRBJ2-1, with TRBD2 matching 16 bases. Unmatched junction bases numbered 9, after V lost 2 bases and J lost 8 bases. The CDR3 consists of 18 residues. The germline V gene has CDR1 PRHDT and CDR2 FYEKMQ (reference sequence). CDR3 coding DNA: TGTGCCAGCAGCTTACTGGGACTAGCGGGGGGGCCCGGCGATGAGCAGTTCTTC. Its translation is CASSLLGLAGGPGDEQFF.

This chain uses TRBV3-1 (or the pseudogene TRBV3-2) with TRBJ2-7, with D possibly TRBD1 on 5 matching bases. The germline CDR1 and CDR2 sequences are LGHDT and YNNKEL (reference sequence). The CDR3 totals 14 residues. With 2 bases removed from V and 2 bases from J, the gap between germline ends came to 10 bases. CDR3 residues: CASSQFQGTYEQYF. The CDR3 DNA is TGTGCCAGCAGCCAATTCCAGGGCACCTACGAGCAGTACTTC.

This chain uses TRBV19 with TRBJ2-3; TRBD1 aligns across 7 bases. Germline V gives CDR1 LNHDA, CDR2 SQIVND (reference sequence). The V and J ends lost 6 bases and 4 bases, in that order; junction bases with no gene match: 7. The CDR3 length is 14 residues. The CDR3 DNA sequence: TGTGCCAGTAGCCCCCGGGACAGCGCAGATACGCAGTATTTT. It is translated as CASSPRDSADTQYF.